The 6 T cell receptor beta chains given below trace back to one sample, sequenced in a study of shared clonotypes between healthy human individuals. Profiling relied on immunoSEQ multiplex PCR, and the TCRdb table lists in-frame clones only, not all of them. The profile shows a few hundred thousand clones, less than 80% of them singletons. Material for sequencing was PBMCs. All receptors come from a woman between 40 and 50 years old in good health. Some clones in this sample may be carry-over from other donors' samples.

This chain links TRBV28 with TRBJ2-7; D gene ambiguous. This CDR3 is built from 15 residues. Per germline, CDR1 MDHEN and CDR2 SYDVKM. Trimming removed 8 bases from V and 3 bases from J, with 20 bases in between. CDR3 protein: CASELGGTSHYEQYF. The DNA of the CDR3 is TGTGCCAGCGAGTTAGGCGGAACCTCCCACTACGAGCAGTACTTC.

The CDR3 here is CASSLRQGVGELFF. In DNA form, the CDR3 reads TGCGCCAGCAGCTTGCGACAGGGGGTAGGGGAGCTGTTTTTT. The chain joins TRBV5-1 to TRBJ2-2; 9 bases are shared with TRBD1. With V trimmed by 1 base and J by 8 bases, 3 bases remained unmatched. CDR3 size: 14 residues. Per the germline V gene, CDR1 is SGHRS and CDR2 is YFSETQ.

The chain couples TRBV7-3 to TRBJ2-1, with D perhaps matching TRBD2 (6 bases). CDR1 is SGHTA, CDR2 FQGTGA, per germline. Deletions cut 3 bases from V and 0 bases from J, with 12 bases between. The CDR3 sequence is 16 residues long. CDR3 residues: CASSLQAGSSYNEQFF. CDR3 in DNA: TGTGCCAGCAGCTTGCAAGCGGGTAGCTCCTACAATGAGCAGTTCTTC. Complete variable domain (other parts from reference TRBV7-3 and TRBJ2-1): GAGVSQTPSNKVTEKGKYVELRCDPISGHTALYWYRQSLGQGPEFLIYFQGTGAADDSGLPNDRFFAVRPEGSVSTLKIQRTERGDSAVYLCASSLQAGSSYNEQFFGPGTRLTVL.

V and J are TRBV18 and TRBJ1-1, with TRBD1 as a possible D gene (6 bases). The length of the CDR3 is 15 residues. Germline loops: CDR1 KGHSH, CDR2 LQKENI. Trimming pared 3 bases from V and 4 bases from J, leaving 15 bases between. CDR3 DNA sequence: TGTGCCAGCTCACCCTACAGGGCCGGCGGCACTGAAGCTTTCTTT. This translates into CASSPYRAGGTEAFF. The full variable domain, its missing parts supplied by reference TRBV18 and TRBJ1-1, is NAGVMQNPRHLVRRRGQEARLRCSPMKGHSHVYWYRQLPEEGLKFMVYLQKENIIDESGMPKERFSAEFPKEGPSILRIQQVVRGDSAAYFCASSPYRAGGTEAFFGQGTRLTVV.

The chain combines TRBV7-9 with TRBJ2-3, with a possible D match to TRBD1 (6 bases). Germline CDR1 reads SEHNR; CDR2 reads FQNEAQ (reference sequence). The CDR3 is 13 residues long. V was clipped by 2 bases and J by 4 bases, with 7 bases between them. CDR3 protein: CASSLNRADTQYF. The CDR3 DNA sequence: TGTGCCAGCAGCTTAAACAGGGCAGATACGCAGTATTTT.

The J gene is TRBJ2-3, the V gene TRBV7-2, with TRBD2 matching 11 bases. The ends lost 7 bases at V and 8 bases at J; junction bases unmatched: 11. The V gene's germline CDR1 is SGHTA and CDR2 FQGNSA. The CDR3 length is 15 residues. The CDR3 bases are TGTGCCAGCACCAAGTCACTAGCGGGAGAGGGTACGCAGTATTTT. It yields the protein CASTKSLAGEGTQYF.